This T cell receptor (beta chain) was sequenced in a study of vaccination and CD4 T cells after COVID-19. The overall study: Six males and four females, two of them Hispanic, were enrolled as convalescents. Study-wide points: Only after vaccination were a median approximately 88% of convalescents' reactive clones seen. Spike mono-reactive clones accounted for 304 of the 307 vaccine-specific clones found in convalescent patients.

A note on this clonotype: Its cognate antigen is unknown.

Once obtained from cultured CD4+ T cells, the DNA was sequenced using the Oncomine TCR Beta short-read assay. After culture, CD4+ T cells served as the source for genomic DNA extraction. TCRdb called the PCR reads again in MiXCR, with one record for every CDR3 protein. The sample has roughly 25,000 distinct CDR3 sequences, less than 70% seen once; the top ten hold under 9%. The V and J ends lost 3 bases and 0 bases, in that order; junction bases with no gene match: 6. The CDR3 is 17 amino acids. Treatment in this sample: approximately 10-day PBMC culture with coronavirus spike peptide pools or control peptides (ViraFEST assay).

The sequence was collected from a human donor who had recovered from COVID-19. This sequence joins TRBV12-3 or TRBV12-4 and TRBJ1-5; 9 bases match TRBD1. Sample: CD4+ T cells from blood, cultured in vitro. The CDR3 sequence is CASSFGTGLPSNQPQHF. CDR3 in DNA: TGTGCCAGCAGTTTTGGGACAGGGCTTCCTAGCAATCAGCCCCAGCATTTT.